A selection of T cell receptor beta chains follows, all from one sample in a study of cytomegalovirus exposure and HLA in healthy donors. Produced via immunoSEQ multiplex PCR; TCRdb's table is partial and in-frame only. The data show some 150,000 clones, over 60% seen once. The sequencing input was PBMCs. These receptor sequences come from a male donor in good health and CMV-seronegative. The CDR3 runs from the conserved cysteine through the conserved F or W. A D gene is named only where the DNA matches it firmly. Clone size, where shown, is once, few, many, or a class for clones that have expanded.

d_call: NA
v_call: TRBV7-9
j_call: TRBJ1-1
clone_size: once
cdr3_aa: CSSSLRGHGNTEAFF
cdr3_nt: TGTTCCAGCAGCTTAAGAGGGCATGGGAACACTGAAGCTTTCTTT

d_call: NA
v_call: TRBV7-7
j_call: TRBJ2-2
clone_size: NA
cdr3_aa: CASSPDRGTGELFF
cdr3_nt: TGTGCCAGCAGTCCGGACAGAGGCACCGGGGAGCTGTTTTTT

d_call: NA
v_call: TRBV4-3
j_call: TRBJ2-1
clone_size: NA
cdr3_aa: CASSQDAGSPPSYNEQFF
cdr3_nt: TGCGCCAGCAGCCAAGACGCGGGTAGCCCGCCGTCCTACAATGAGCAGTTCTTC

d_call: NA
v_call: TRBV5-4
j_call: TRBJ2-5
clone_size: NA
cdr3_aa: CASSLSQARTQYF
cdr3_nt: TGTGCCAGCAGCTTGAGTCAGGCACGGACCCAGTACTTC

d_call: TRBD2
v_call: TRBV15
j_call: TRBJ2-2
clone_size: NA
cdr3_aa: CATSRDFKGAGGPNGELFF
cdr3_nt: TGTGCCACCAGCAGAGATTTCAAGGGGGCGGGAGGGCCGAACGGGGAGCTGTTTTTT

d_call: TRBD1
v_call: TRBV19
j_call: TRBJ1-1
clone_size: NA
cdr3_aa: CASSLLQGAGTEAFF
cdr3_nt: TGTGCCAGTAGTCTCTTACAGGGGGCCGGCACTGAAGCTTTCTTT

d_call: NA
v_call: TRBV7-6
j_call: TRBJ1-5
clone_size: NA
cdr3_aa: CASSLEGSGFGNQPQHF
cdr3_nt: TGTGCCAGCAGCTTAGAAGGGTCAGGGTTTGGCAATCAGCCCCAGCATTTT

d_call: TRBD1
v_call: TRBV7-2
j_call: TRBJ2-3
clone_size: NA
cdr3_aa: CATGFGTGEASTQYF
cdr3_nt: TGTGCCACCGGTTTTGGGACAGGGGAAGCCAGCACGCAGTATTTT

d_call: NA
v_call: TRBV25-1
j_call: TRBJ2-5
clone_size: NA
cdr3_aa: CASNQGQRLQETQYF
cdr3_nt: TGTGCCAGCAATCAGGGCCAGAGGCTCCAAGAGACCCAGTACTTC

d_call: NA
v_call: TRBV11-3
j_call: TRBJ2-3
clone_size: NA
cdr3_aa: CASSLGGSPDTQYF
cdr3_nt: TGTGCCAGCAGCTTAGGTGGCTCCCCCGATACGCAGTATTTT

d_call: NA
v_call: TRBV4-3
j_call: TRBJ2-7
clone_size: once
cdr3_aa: CASSQGRGPSYEQYF
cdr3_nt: TGCGCCAGCAGCCAAGGGAGGGGACCCTCCTACGAGCAGTACTTC

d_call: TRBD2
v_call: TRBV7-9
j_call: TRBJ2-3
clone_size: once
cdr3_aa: CASSLALRGLAGATDTQYF
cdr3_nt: TGTGCCAGCAGCTTAGCGCTCCGTGGTCTAGCGGGGGCCACAGATACGCAGTATTTT

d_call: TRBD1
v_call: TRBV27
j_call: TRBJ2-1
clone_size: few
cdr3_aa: CASSRIRQGDEQFF
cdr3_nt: TGTGCCAGCAGCCGGATTAGACAGGGGGATGAGCAGTTCTTC

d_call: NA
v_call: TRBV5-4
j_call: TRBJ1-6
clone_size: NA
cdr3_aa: CASTSRGGRRDSPLHF
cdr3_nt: TGTGCCAGCACCAGCCGCGGGGGGCGGAGGGACTCACCCCTCCACTTT

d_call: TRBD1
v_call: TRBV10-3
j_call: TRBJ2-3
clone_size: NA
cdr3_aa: CAISKGQGADTQYF
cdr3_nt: TGTGCCATCAGTAAGGGACAGGGGGCGGATACGCAGTATTTT

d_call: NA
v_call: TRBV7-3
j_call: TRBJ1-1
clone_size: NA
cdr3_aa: CASSLQGQGEAFF
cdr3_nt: TGTGCCAGCAGCTTACAGGGACAAGGGGAAGCTTTCTTT

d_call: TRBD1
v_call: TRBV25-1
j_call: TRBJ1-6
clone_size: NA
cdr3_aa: CASRGQDNSPLHF
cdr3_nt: TGTGCCAGCAGAGGACAGGATAATTCACCCCTCCACTTT

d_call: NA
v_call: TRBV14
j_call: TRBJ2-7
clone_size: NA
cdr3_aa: CASSQDLLGGTPSDEQYF
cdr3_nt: TGTGCCAGCAGCCAAGATCTACTGGGGGGAACCCCTTCCGACGAGCAGTACTTC

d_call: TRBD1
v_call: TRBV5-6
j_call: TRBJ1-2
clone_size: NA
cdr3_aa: CASSFTGGPGYTF
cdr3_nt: TGTGCCAGCAGTTTCACAGGGGGCCCGGGCTACACCTTC

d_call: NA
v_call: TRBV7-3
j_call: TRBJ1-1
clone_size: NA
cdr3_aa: CASSSGAQGRGTEAFF
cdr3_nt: TGTGCCAGCAGCTCAGGGGCTCAGGGGCGGGGGACTGAAGCTTTCTTT

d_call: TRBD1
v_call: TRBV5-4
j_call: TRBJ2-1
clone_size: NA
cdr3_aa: CASSLPGTGQYNEQFF
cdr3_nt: TGTGCCAGCAGCTTGCCCGGGACAGGCCAGTACAATGAGCAGTTCTTC

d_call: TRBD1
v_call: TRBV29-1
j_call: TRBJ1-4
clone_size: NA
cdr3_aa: CSVAGTGEKLFF
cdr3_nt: TGCAGCGTTGCCGGGACAGGGGAAAAACTGTTTTTT

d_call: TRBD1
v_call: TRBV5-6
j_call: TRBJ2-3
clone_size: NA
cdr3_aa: CASSRDRGTQYF
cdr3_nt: TGTGCCAGCAGCCGGGACAGGGGTACGCAGTATTTT

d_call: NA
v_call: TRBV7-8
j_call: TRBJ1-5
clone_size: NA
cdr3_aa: CASSLASGAGRRNQPQHF
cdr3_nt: TGTGCCAGCAGCTTAGCCTCTGGAGCGGGCCGTCGCAATCAGCCCCAGCATTTT

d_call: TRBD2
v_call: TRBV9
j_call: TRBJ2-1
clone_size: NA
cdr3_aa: CASSVGTSGSYNEQFF
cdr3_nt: TGTGCCAGCAGCGTAGGGACTAGCGGGAGTTACAATGAGCAGTTCTTC

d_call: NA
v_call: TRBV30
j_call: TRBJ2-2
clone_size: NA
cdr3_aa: CAWSAGNTGELFF
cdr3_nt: TGTGCCTGGAGTGCCGGGAACACCGGGGAGCTGTTTTTT

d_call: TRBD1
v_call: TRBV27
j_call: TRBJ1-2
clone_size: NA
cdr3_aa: CASRPGQGFRGYGYTF
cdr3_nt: TGTGCCAGCAGACCGGGACAGGGGTTTCGGGGCTATGGCTACACCTTC

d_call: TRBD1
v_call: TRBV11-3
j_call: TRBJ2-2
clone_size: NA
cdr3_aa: CASSPQDRDTGELFF
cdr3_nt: TGTGCCAGCAGCCCGCAGGACAGGGACACCGGGGAGCTGTTTTTT

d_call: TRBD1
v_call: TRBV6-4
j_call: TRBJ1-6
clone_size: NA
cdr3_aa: CASSDPSGTDYYNSPLHF
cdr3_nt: TGTGCCAGCAGTGACCCGTCCGGGACAGATTATTATAATTCACCCCTCCACTTT

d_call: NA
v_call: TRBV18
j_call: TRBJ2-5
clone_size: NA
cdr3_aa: CASSPTGPKETQYF
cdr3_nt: TGTGCCAGCTCACCGACAGGTCCCAAAGAGACCCAGTACTTC

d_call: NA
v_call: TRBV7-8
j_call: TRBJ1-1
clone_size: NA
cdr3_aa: CASSLGYRGNTEAFF
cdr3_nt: TGTGCCAGCAGCTTAGGGTATCGGGGTAACACTGAAGCTTTCTTT

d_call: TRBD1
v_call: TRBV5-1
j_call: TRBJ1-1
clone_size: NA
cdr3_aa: CASSSGTANTEAFF
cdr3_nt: TGCGCCAGCAGCTCCGGGACAGCCAACACTGAAGCTTTCTTT

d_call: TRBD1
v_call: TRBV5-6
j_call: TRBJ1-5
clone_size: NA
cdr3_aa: CASSSTGVQPQHF
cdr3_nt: TGTGCCAGCAGCTCGACAGGGGTTCAGCCCCAGCATTTT

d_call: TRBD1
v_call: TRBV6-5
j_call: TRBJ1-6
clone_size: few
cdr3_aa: CASSTGGSIRSPLHF
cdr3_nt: TGTGCCAGCAGTACAGGGGGCTCAATACGGTCACCCCTCCACTTT

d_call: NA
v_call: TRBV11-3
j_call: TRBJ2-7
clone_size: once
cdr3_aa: CASSARGYEQYF
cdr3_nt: TGTGCCAGCAGCGCCAGAGGGTACGAGCAGTACTTC

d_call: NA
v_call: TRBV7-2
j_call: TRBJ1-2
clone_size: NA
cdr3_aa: CASSPHRRGTPGGYTF
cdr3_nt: TGTGCCAGCAGCCCACATCGTCGGGGTACCCCGGGTGGCTACACCTTC

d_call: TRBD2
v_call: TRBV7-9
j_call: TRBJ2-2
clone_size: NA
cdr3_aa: CASSKRGGDTGELFF
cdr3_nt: TGTGCCAGCAGCAAGCGGGGGGGCGACACCGGGGAGCTGTTTTTT

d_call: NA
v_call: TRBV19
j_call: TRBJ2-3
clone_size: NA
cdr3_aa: CASSLVEAGSTDTQYF
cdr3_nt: TGTGCCAGTAGTCTCGTAGAGGCGGGGAGCACAGATACGCAGTATTTT

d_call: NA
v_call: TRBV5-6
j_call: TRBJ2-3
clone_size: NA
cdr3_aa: CASSLGDTSTDTQYF
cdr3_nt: TGTGCCAGCAGCTTGGGGGACACTTCCACAGATACGCAGTATTTT

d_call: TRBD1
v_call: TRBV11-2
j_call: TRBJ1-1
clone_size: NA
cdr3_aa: CASSLDRGTEAFF
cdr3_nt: TGTGCCAGCAGCCTCGACAGGGGCACTGAAGCTTTCTTT

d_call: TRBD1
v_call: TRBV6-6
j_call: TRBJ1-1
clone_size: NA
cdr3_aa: CASSHSGGTEAFF
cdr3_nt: TGTGCCAGCAGTCACTCAGGGGGCACTGAAGCTTTCTTT

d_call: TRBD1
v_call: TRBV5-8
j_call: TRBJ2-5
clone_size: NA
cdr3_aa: CASSFSTGTGFLETQYF
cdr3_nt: TGTGCCAGCAGCTTTTCCACCGGGACAGGTTTTCTGGAGACCCAGTACTTC

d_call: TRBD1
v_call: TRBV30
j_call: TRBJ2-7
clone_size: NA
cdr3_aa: CAWKIAGGRYEQYF
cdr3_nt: TGTGCCTGGAAAATCGCAGGGGGTAGGTACGAGCAGTACTTC

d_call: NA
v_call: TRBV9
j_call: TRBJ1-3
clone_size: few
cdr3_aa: CASSPSPGNTIYF
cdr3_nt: TGTGCCAGCAGCCCCAGTCCTGGAAACACCATATATTTT

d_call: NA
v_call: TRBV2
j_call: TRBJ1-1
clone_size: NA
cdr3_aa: CASSEALGAASEAFF
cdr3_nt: TGTGCCAGCAGTGAAGCGCTGGGAGCAGCTAGTGAAGCTTTCTTT

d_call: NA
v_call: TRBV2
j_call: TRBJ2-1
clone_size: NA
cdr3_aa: CASSETGHYNEQFF
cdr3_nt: TGTGCCAGCAGTGAGACAGGACACTACAATGAGCAGTTCTTC

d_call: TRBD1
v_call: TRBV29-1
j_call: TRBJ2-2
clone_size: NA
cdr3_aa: CSVYRGNTGELFF
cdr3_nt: TGCAGCGTTTACAGGGGAAACACCGGGGAGCTGTTTTTT

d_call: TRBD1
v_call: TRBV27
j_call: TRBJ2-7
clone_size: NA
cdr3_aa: CASSPGTGPYEQYF
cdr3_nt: TGTGCCAGCAGCCCAGGGACAGGACCCTACGAGCAGTACTTC

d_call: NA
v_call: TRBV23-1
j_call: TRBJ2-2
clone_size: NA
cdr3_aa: CASSQPPGGTGELFF
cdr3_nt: TGCGCCAGCAGTCAACCGCCTGGAGGGACCGGGGAGCTGTTTTTT

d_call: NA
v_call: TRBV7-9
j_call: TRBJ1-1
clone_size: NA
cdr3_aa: CASSLPAPGRAFF
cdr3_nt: TGTGCCAGCAGCCTCCCTGCTCCCGGTCGAGCTTTCTTT

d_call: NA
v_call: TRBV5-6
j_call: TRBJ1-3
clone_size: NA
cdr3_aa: CASSTRQAGNTIYF
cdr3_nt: TGTGCCAGCAGCACTAGACAGGCTGGAAACACCATATATTTT

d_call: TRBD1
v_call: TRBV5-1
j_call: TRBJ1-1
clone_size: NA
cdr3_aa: CASRDQGATTEAFF
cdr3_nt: TGCGCCAGCAGGGATCAGGGGGCGACCACTGAAGCTTTCTTT

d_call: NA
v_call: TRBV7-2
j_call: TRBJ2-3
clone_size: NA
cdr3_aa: CASTLGGGNTQYF
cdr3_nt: TGTGCCAGCACCCTAGGTGGGGGGAATACGCAGTATTTT